Here is one T cell receptor beta chain with its context. Its antigen is as yet unknown. This sample stems from a study of T cell responses to AZD1222 COVID-19 vaccine. For the study at large: Pooled samples include second doses given at about 4 or 12 weeks.

Findings and limits, study-wide: As reported, nearly half of all spike-specific TCRs target variant regions that are unmutated. Spike-wide vaccine-associated CD4 TCRs dominated at 160-218 and 743-854.

Assay: immunoSEQ multiplex PCR; the TCRdb copy retains only in-frame clones and omits some. The table records some 140,000 clones, 80% to 90% of them present only once. Germline CDR1 is MNHEY and CDR2 is SMNVEV (reference sequence). The CDR3 runs to 14 residues. V shed 2 bases and J shed 7 bases, with 9 bases lying between them. The J gene is TRBJ1-6, the V gene TRBV27; a possible D gene is TRBD1 (6 bases). The clonotype was recovered from an adult in good health. Sequences were derived from peripheral blood, sampled on day 0 of AZD1222 vaccination. The CDR3 loop is CASSLLQGNSPLHF. The CDR3 DNA reads as TGTGCCAGCAGTTTACTACAGGGAAATTCACCCCTCCACTTT.